These T cell receptor beta chains were read from a single sample in a study of regulatory T cells in long-lasting Graves disease. TCRdb re-called the multiplex PCR reads through MiXCR, storing one row per CDR3 protein. Of some 430,000 distinct CDR3 sequences in the sample, around a fifth were seen once. This sample comprised peripheral blood mononuclear cells (PBMCs), obtained when the disease was refractory, from a patient treated with antithyroid drugs. These receptors were obtained from a female donor with Graves disease. The CDR3 runs from the conserved cysteine through the conserved F or W. The D gene is left open where the match is weak. Clone size is shown for a subset of rows, as once, few, many or a class of expanded clone.

size,D,J,V,DNA,CDR3
many,.,TRBJ2-5,TRBV7-2,TGTGCCAGCAGCTTAGGGCCCCAAGAGACCCAGTACTTC,CASSLGPQETQYF
.,TRBD2,TRBJ2-1,TRBV20-1,TGCAGTGCTAGATCCCGCCCCAGTAGCGGGAGGGTCTCCTACAATGAGCAGTTCTTC,CSARSRPSSGRVSYNEQFF
many,.,TRBJ2-5,TRBV2,TGTGCCAGCAGAAGCGGCGGGGGCTGGGTAGAGACCCAGTACTTC,CASRSGGGWVETQYF
many,TRBD1,TRBJ1-4,TRBV20-1,TGCAGTCCGCTAGGTCTAGGATACAGGGGTGGAGAAAAACTGTTTTTT,CSPLGLGYRGGEKLFF
few,.,TRBJ1-4,TRBV5-6,TGTGCCAGCAGCTTCCGGCAGGGTAGTGAAAAACTGTTTTTT,CASSFRQGSEKLFF
.,.,TRBJ1-6,TRBV30,TGTGCCTGGAGTTCAAAATACAATTCACCCCTCCACTTT,CAWSSKYNSPLHF
many,.,TRBJ1-1,TRBV6-1,TGTGCCAGCAGGTTAGTAAGGGATGGAAGCACTGAAGCTTTCTTT,CASRLVRDGSTEAFF
.,TRBD2,TRBJ2-1,TRBV28,TGTGCCAGCATGACTAGCGGGTCCTACAATGAGCAGTTCTTC,CASMTSGSYNEQFF
once,TRBD1,TRBJ1-1,TRBV20-1,TGCAGTGCTAGAGATTTGACAGGGAGAGGCACTGAAGCTTTCTTT,CSARDLTGRGTEAFF
.,TRBD2,TRBJ2-7,TRBV20-1,TGCAGTGCTAGAGGGACTAGCGGGAGTTCAGTCTACGAGCAGTACTTC,CSARGTSGSSVYEQYF
few,.,TRBJ1-6,TRBV28,TGTGCCAGCAGTTTGCCAGATTTCGGTTCACCCCTCCACTTT,CASSLPDFGSPLHF
few,.,TRBJ2-7,TRBV10-3,TGTGCCATCAGTGAGTCACCAGGGGCTACCTACGAGCAGTACTTC,CAISESPGATYEQYF
many,TRBD1,TRBJ2-7,TRBV20-1,TGCAGTGCTAGAGGACAGGGGGCGCGAGAGCAGTACTTC,CSARGQGAREQYF
many,TRBD1,TRBJ2-7,TRBV28,TGTGCCAGCAGTTCGAGGACAGGGTATGAGCAGTACTTC,CASSSRTGYEQYF
many,TRBD1,TRBJ2-7,TRBV6-1,TGTGCCAGCACGTTGGGACAGGGGTCCTACGAGCAGTACTTC,CASTLGQGSYEQYF
.,.,TRBJ1-3,TRBV9,TGTGCCAGCAGCGTAGTTGGGAGCCCTGGAAACACCATATATTTT,CASSVVGSPGNTIYF
many,.,TRBJ1-1,TRBV11-1,TGTGCCAGCAGCCCCCGAAGGGATGACACTGAAGCTTTCTTT,CASSPRRDDTEAFF
.,.,TRBJ1-6,TRBV18,TGTGCCAGCTCACCGAGGACCGCGGGGGATCCACCCCTCCACTTT,CASSPRTAGDPPLHF
few,.,TRBJ2-5,TRBV20-1,TGCAGTGCCAGAGGAGGGGGGCTAGCGGTTTGGTATCAAGAGACCCAGTACTTC,CSARGGGLAVWYQETQYF
few,.,TRBJ1-5,TRBV10-3,TGTGCCATCAGCCCCGGGACGACGGGCAATCAGCCCCAGCATTTT,CAISPGTTGNQPQHF
many,TRBD1,TRBJ1-1,TRBV29-1,TGCAGCGCGCTGGACAGGGCCATGAACACTGAAGCTTTCTTT,CSALDRAMNTEAFF
few,.,TRBJ1-5,TRBV15,TGTGCCACCAGTGACCGAGCCACCAATCAGCCCCAGCATTTT,CATSDRATNQPQHF
.,.,TRBJ1-2,TRBV7-9,TGTGCCAGCAGACCCGGCGGGGGCAACGACTATGGCTACACCTTC,CASRPGGGNDYGYTF
.,.,TRBJ2-1,TRBV20-1,TGCAGTGCTAGAGATTTGGGATGGGCCGCGAGCTCCTACAATGAGCAGTTCTTC,CSARDLGWAASSYNEQFF
many,.,TRBJ1-2,TRBV12-3/TRBV12-4,TGTGCCAGCAGTTTCCAGGCCCTCTATGGCTACACCTTC,CASSFQALYGYTF
many,.,TRBJ2-4,TRBV28,TGTGCCAGCAGTTTAAACCTGCGGGTAGCCAAAAACATTCAGTACTTC,CASSLNLRVAKNIQYF
.,.,TRBJ2-2,TRBV12-5,TGTGCTAGTGGTTTGTTACCTATGGGGCAGGGTGACACCGGGGAGCTGTTTTTT,CASGLLPMGQGDTGELFF
.,.,TRBJ1-2,TRBV6-2/TRBV6-3,TGTGCCAGCAGTTACTCGGATGCTGGGGTTGGCTACACCTTC,CASSYSDAGVGYTF
few,TRBD1,TRBJ1-2,TRBV20-1,TGCAGTGCTAGATCCGGACAGGGGGCCGTTTACTATGGCTACACCTTC,CSARSGQGAVYYGYTF
.,.,TRBJ2-1,TRBV25-1,TGTGCCAGCAGTGATTATCTGATCAATGAGCAGTTCTTC,CASSDYLINEQFF
.,.,TRBJ2-2,TRBV7-3,TGTGCCAGCAGCTTTGCGGGAAGTGCCGGGGAGCTGTTTTTT,CASSFAGSAGELFF
many,.,TRBJ2-5,TRBV12-3/TRBV12-4,TGTGCCAGCACCACGACAGAACAAGAGACCCAGTACTTC,CASTTTEQETQYF
.,TRBD1,TRBJ1-5,TRBV12-3/TRBV12-4,TGTGCCAGCAGTTCACCAGGACAGGGGGCTCAGCCCCAGCATTTT,CASSSPGQGAQPQHF
many,.,TRBJ1-5,TRBV28,TGTGCCAGCAGTTTGTTCGGTTTCAATCAGCCCCAGCATTTT,CASSLFGFNQPQHF